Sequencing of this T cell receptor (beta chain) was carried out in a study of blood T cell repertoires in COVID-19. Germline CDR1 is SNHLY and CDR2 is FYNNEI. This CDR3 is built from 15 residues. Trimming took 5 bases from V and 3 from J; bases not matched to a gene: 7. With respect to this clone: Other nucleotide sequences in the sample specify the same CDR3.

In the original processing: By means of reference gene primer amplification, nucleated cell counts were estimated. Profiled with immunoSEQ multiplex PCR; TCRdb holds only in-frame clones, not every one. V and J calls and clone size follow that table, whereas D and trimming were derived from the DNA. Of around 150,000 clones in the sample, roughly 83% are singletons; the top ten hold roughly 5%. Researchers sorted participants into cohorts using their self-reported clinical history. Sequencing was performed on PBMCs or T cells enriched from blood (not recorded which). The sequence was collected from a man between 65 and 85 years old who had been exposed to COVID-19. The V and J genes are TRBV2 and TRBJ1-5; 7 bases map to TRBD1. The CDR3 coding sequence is TGTGCCAGCAGTAGACAGGGCGGGGACAATCAGCCCCAGCATTTT. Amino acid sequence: CASSRQGGDNQPQHF.